Reported below is one TCR beta chain. The method was immunoSEQ multiplex PCR; TCRdb's version includes in-frame clones alone and lacks a portion of them. This repertoire shows 9,000 to 9,500 clones, roughly 90% found once; its top ten account for approximately 2.2%. The sample comes from a study of immune evolution from preneoplasia to lung adenocarcinoma. The CDR3 has 12 residues. The TCR sequence derives from a person aged 70 to 85 with invasive lung adenocarcinoma. Sequencing was done on a sample of FFPE invasive lung adenocarcinoma tissue. The V and J genes are TRBV1 and TRBJ2-7; TRBD1 is the table's D call, not checked against the DNA. TRBV1 is flagged as a pseudogene. For the CDR3, the DNA is TGCACCAGCAGCCCTTCAGGGGACGAGCAGTACTTC. Translation gives CTSSPSGDEQYF.